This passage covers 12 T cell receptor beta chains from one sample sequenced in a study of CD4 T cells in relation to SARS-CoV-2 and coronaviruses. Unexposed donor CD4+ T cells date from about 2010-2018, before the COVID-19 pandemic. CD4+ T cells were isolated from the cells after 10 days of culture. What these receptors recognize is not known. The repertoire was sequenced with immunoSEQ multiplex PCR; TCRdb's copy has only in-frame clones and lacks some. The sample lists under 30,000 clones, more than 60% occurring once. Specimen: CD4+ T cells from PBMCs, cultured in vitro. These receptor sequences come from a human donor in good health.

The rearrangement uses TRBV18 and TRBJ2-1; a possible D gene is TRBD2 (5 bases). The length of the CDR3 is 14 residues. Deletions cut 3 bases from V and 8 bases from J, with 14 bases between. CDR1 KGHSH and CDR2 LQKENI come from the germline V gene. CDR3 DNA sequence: TGTGCCAGCTCACCCGGCTATCGGCGGGATGAGCAGTTCTTC. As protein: CASSPGYRRDEQFF.

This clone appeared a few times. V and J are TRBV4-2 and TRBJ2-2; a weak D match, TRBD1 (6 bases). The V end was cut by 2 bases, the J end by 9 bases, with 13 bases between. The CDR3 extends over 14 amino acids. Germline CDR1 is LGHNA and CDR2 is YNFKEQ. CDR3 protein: CASSQIPGHRELFF. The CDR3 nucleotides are TGTGCCAGCAGCCAAATCCCGGGACACCGGGAGCTGTTTTTT.

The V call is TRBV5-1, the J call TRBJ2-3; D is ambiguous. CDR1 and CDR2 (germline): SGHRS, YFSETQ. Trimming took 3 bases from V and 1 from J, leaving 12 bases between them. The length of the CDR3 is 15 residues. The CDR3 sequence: CASSSGIVGTDTQYF. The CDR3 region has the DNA TGCGCCAGCAGCTCTGGCATCGTGGGCACAGATACGCAGTATTTT. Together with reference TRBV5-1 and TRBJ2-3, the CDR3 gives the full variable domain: KAGVTQTPRYLIKTRGQQVTLSCSPISGHRSVSWYQQTPGQGLQFLFEYFSETQRNKGNFPGRFSGRQFSNSRSEMNVSTLELGDSALYLCASSSGIVGTDTQYFGPGTRLTVL.

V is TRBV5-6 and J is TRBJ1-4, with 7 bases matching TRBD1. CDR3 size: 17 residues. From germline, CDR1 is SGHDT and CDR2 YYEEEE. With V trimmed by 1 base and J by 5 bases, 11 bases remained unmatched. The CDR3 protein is CASSLSKTGKGNEKLFF. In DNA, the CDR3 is TGTGCCAGCAGCTTGTCAAAGACAGGGAAGGGAAATGAAAAACTGTTTTTT.

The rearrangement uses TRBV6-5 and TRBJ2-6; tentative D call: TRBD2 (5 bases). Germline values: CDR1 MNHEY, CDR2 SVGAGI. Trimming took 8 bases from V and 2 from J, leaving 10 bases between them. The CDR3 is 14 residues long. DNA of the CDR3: TGTGCCAGCCGTTTCGGGGCTGGGGCCAACGTCCTGACTTTC. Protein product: CASRFGAGANVLTF.

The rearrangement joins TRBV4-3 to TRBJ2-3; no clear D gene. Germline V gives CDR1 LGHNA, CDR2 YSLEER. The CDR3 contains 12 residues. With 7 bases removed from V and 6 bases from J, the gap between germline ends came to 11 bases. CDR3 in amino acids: CASTKDGDTQYF. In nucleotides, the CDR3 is TGCGCCAGCACTAAAGACGGGGATACGCAGTATTTT.

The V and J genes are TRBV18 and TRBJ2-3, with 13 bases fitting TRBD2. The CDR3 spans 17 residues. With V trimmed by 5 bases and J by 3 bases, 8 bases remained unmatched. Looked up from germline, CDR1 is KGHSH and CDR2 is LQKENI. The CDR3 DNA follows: TGTGCCAGCTCAGCGAGGACTAGCGGGAGTTCGACAGATACGCAGTATTTT. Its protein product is CASSARTSGSSTDTQYF. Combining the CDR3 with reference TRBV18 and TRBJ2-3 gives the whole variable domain NAGVMQNPRHLVRRRGQEARLRCSPMKGHSHVYWYRQLPEEGLKFMVYLQKENIIDESGMPKERFSAEFPKEGPSILRIQQVVRGDSAAYFCASSARTSGSSTDTQYFGPGTRLTVL.

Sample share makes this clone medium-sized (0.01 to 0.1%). The CDR3 DNA follows: TGTGCCAGCTTGCACTCGACAGTTACTAATGAAAAACTGTTTTTT. This gives the protein CASLHSTVTNEKLFF. This rearrangement joins TRBV18 to TRBJ1-4, with a tentative D call TRBD1 (5 bases). The V end lost 7 bases, the J end lost 2 bases, and 14 bases lay between the germline ends. Per the germline V gene, CDR1 is KGHSH and CDR2 is LQKENI. The CDR3 consists of 15 residues.

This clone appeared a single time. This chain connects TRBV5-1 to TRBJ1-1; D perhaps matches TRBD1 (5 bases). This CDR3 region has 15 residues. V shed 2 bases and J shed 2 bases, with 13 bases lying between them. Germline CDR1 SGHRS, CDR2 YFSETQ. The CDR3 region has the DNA TGCGCCAGCAGCTTAAAGGACATCCTCAACACTGAAGCTTTCTTT. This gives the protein CASSLKDILNTEAFF.

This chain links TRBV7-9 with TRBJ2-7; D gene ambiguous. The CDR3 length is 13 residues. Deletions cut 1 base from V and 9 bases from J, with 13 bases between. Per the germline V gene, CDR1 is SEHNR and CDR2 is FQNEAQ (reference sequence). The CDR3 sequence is CASSLEHSFRQYF. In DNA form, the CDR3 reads TGTGCCAGCAGCTTAGAACACTCCTTCCGGCAGTACTTC.

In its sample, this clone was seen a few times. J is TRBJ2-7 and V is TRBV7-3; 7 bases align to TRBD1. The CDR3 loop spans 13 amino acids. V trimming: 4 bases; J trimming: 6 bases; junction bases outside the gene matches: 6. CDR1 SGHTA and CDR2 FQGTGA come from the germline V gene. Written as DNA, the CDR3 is TGTGCCAGCAGCTCGAGACAGGGTGGCGAGCAGTACTTC. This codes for CASSSRQGGEQYF. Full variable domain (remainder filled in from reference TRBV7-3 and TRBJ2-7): GAGVSQTPSNKVTEKGKYVELRCDPISGHTALYWYRQSLGQGPEFLIYFQGTGAADDSGLPNDRFFAVRPEGSVSTLKIQRTERGDSAVYLCASSSRQGGEQYFGPGTRLTVT.

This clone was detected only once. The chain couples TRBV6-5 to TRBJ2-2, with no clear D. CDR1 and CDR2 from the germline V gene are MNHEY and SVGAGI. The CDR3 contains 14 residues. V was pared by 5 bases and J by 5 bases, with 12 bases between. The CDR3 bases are TGTGCCAGCAGTCAGCGTCAGGTTACCGGGGAGCTGTTTTTT. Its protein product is CASSQRQVTGELFF.